Below are 24 T cell receptor beta chains sequenced from a single sample in a study of cytomegalovirus exposure and HLA in healthy donors. In the PCR, 60 Vbeta and 13 Jbeta primers were used. Libraries were prepared by immunoSEQ multiplex PCR; TCRdb keeps only in-frame clonotypes and omits some of them. This sample has over 150,000 clones, with approximately 80% found just once. The material sequenced was PBMCs. The receptors shown here come from a woman aged 25 to 39 in good health and CMV-seronegative.

This chain joins TRBV19 and TRBJ2-7; 9 nucleotides match TRBD2. V dropped 3 bases and J dropped 2; count of bases not matched to a gene: 5. This CDR3 has 15 amino acids. Germline CDR1 is LNHDA and CDR2 is SQIVND (reference sequence). The CDR3 DNA reads as TGTGCCAGTAGTATCCTGGCGGGGGGGCCCTACGAGCAGTACTTC. Protein sequence: CASSILAGGPYEQYF.

The chain carries TRBV29-1 and TRBJ2-5; D is possibly TRBD1 (7 bases). V dropped 2 bases and J dropped 4 bases, with 11 bases sitting between them. Germline V gene lookup returns CDR1 SQVTM and CDR2 ANQGSEA. The CDR3 sequence is 13 residues long. CDR3 sequence (DNA): TGCAGCGTTGAAAGGCAGGGGGGAGAGACCCAGTACTTC. Translated, it gives CSVERQGGETQYF. Drawing the rest from reference TRBV29-1 and TRBJ2-5, the complete variable domain is SAVISQKPSRDICQRGTSLTIQCQVDSQVTMMFWYRQQPGQSLTLIATANQGSEATYESGFVIDKFPISRPNLTFSTLTVSNMSPEDSSIYLCSVERQGGETQYFGPGTRLLVL.

The chain recombines TRBV5-1 with TRBJ1-4; perhaps TRBD1 as D (5 bases). The CDR3 contains 14 residues. The ends were cut back, 0 bases at V and 7 bases at J, with 10 bases in the middle. Germline assignment: CDR1 SGHRS and CDR2 YFSETQ. The chain's CDR3 is CASSLAGGAEKLFF. DNA for the CDR3: TGCGCCAGCAGCTTGGCTGGTGGGGCTGAAAAACTGTTTTTT. Full variable domain (rest looked up from reference TRBV5-1 and TRBJ1-4): KAGVTQTPRYLIKTRGQQVTLSCSPISGHRSVSWYQQTPGQGLQFLFEYFSETQRNKGNFPGRFSGRQFSNSRSEMNVSTLELGDSALYLCASSLAGGAEKLFFGSGTQLSVL.

The chain carries TRBV28 and TRBJ2-3, with 8 bases aligning to TRBD1. Unmatched junction bases numbered 4, after V lost 4 bases and J lost 1 base. The CDR3 extends over 15 amino acids. CDR1 and CDR2 from the germline V gene are MDHEN and SYDVKM. The DNA for the CDR3 is TGTGCCAGCAGTTCAGGGGGCTCTCGCACAGATACGCAGTATTTT. Protein: CASSSGGSRTDTQYF.

V gene TRBV4-1 combines with J gene TRBJ2-1, with 7 bases identical to TRBD2. The CDR3 consists of 16 residues. Germline V CDR1 and CDR2: MGHRA, YSYEKL. V lost 2 bases to trimming and J lost 4 bases; unmatched junction nucleotides: 8. CDR3 loop: CASSQYLPGGYNEQFF. Here the CDR3 DNA reads TGCGCCAGCAGCCAATATCTCCCGGGAGGTTACAATGAGCAGTTCTTC.

The chain recombines TRBV5-1 with TRBJ1-2; maybe TRBD1 (6 bases). Germline CDR1 is SGHRS and CDR2 is YFSETQ. The V gene lost 1 base and the J gene lost 5 bases, with 15 bases spanning the gap. The CDR3 has 15 residues. The CDR3 here is CASSLWQGLGYGYTF. CDR3 nucleotide sequence: TGCGCCAGCAGCTTGTGGCAGGGGCTAGGGTATGGCTACACCTTC.

V gene TRBV19 combines with J gene TRBJ2-1, with D perhaps matching TRBD2 (6 bases). Trimming left V 0 bases short and J 9 bases short, with 12 bases between. The length of the CDR3 is 14 residues. Germline loops: CDR1 LNHDA, CDR2 SQIVND (reference sequence). DNA for the CDR3: TGTGCCAGTAGTATAGACCCGCGGGGATCTGAGCAGTTCTTC. Encoded protein: CASSIDPRGSEQFF.

This chain connects TRBV27 to TRBJ2-1; the D gene is possibly TRBD2 (6 bases). Trimming took 5 bases from V and 7 from J, leaving 21 bases between them. Germline V lookup: CDR1 MNHEY, CDR2 SMNVEV (reference sequence). The CDR3 loop spans 16 amino acids. CDR3 in amino acids: CASSRNPGLAANEQFF. DNA of the CDR3: TGTGCCAGCAGTCGTAACCCGGGACTGGCGGCGAATGAGCAGTTCTTC.

The rearrangement joins TRBV7-9 to TRBJ2-2; 12 nucleotides align to TRBD2. V lost 7 bases, J lost 6 bases, and 6 bases stayed unmatched. CDR1 is SEHNR, CDR2 FQNEAQ, per germline (reference sequence). This CDR3 contains 15 residues. In nucleotides, the CDR3 is TGTGCCAGCACCCCGACTAGCGGGGGACCCGGGGAGCTGTTTTTT. This translates into CASTPTSGGPGELFF.

The J gene is TRBJ2-7, the V gene TRBV6-6, with D possibly being TRBD1 (6 bases). V lost 10 bases, J lost 2 bases, and 15 bases lay in between. The CDR3 runs to 13 residues. The germline V gene encodes CDR1 MNHNY and CDR2 SVGAGI (reference sequence). The CDR3 protein is CATTRTEAYEQYF. The CDR3 coding sequence is TGTGCCACCACCCGGACAGAGGCCTACGAGCAGTACTTC.

Points on this clone: One end of the junction fails to match germline, which may point to a read error. V gene TRBV7-7 combines with J gene TRBJ2-2, with D possibly being TRBD1 (6 bases). The length of the CDR3 is 16 residues. The germline gives CDR1 SSHAT, CDR2 FNYEAQ (reference sequence). The CDR3 loop is CASSLGTPANTGELFF. CDR3 DNA: TGTGCTAGCAGCCTAGGGACACCCGCGAACACCGGGGAGCTGTTTTTT.

This clone appeared once. The chain recombines TRBV7-2 with TRBJ1-2, with a possible D match to TRBD1 (5 bases). The CDR3 spans 16 residues. CDR1 SGHTA and CDR2 FQGNSA come from the germline V gene. V was pared by 5 bases and J by 5 bases, with 21 bases between. CDR3 bases: TGTGCCAGCAGCCCCCGGGCAGGGTTCTCTGTGTATGGCTACACCTTC. It specifies CASSPRAGFSVYGYTF.

This clone was observed once. The chain couples TRBV6-5 to TRBJ2-2; no firm D call. CDR3 size: 12 residues. The germline V and J ends were trimmed by 4 bases and 8 bases, with 8 bases remaining between them. Germline CDR1 reads MNHEY; CDR2 reads SVGAGI. The CDR3 DNA is TGTGCCAGCAGTTCCGAGACAGGGGAGCTGTTTTTT. It is translated as CASSSETGELFF.

A remark on this clone: A junction boundary mismatches the germline segment, possibly from a read error. V gene TRBV19 combines with J gene TRBJ2-7, with D perhaps matching TRBD2 (6 bases). The V gene's germline CDR1 is LNHDA and CDR2 SQIVND (reference sequence). CDR3 length: 15 amino acids. The DNA for the CDR3 is TGTACCAGTAGTATAATGAGCGGGCCTTCCTACGAGCAGTACTTC. It codes for CTSSIMSGPSYEQYF.

This chain links TRBV4-1 with TRBJ2-7; D perhaps matches TRBD2 (5 bases). Deletions cut 1 base from V and 2 bases from J, with 18 bases between. From germline, CDR1 is MGHRA and CDR2 YSYEKL. This CDR3 has 17 residues. The CDR3 spells CASSQGAVGPLTYEQYF. CDR3 nucleotide sequence: TGCGCCAGCAGCCAAGGAGCGGTAGGGCCTCTCACCTACGAGCAGTACTTC.

This chain uses TRBV18 with TRBJ2-1; TRBD1 might be the D (7 bases). CDR3 length: 13 amino acids. The V end lost 3 bases, the J end lost 15 bases, and 18 bases lay between the germline ends. Germline V gives CDR1 KGHSH, CDR2 LQKENI. CDR3 sequence (DNA): TGTGCCAGCTCACCGCTAGCCCAGGAGGGGGCGTTCTTC. Translated, it gives CASSPLAQEGAFF. Based on the CDR3 plus reference TRBV18 and TRBJ2-1, the full variable domain is NAGVMQNPRHLVRRRGQEARLRCSPMKGHSHVYWYRQLPEEGLKFMVYLQKENIIDESGMPKERFSAEFPKEGPSILRIQQVVRGDSAAYFCASSPLAQEGAFFGPGTRLTVL.

This sequence joins TRBV5-4 and TRBJ2-5, with D possibly matching TRBD2 (6 bases). CDR1 SGHNT and CDR2 YYREEE come from the germline V gene (reference sequence). The V and J ends lost 5 bases and 0 bases respectively, with 11 bases between them. This CDR3 contains 14 residues. Here the CDR3 reads CASRGGGDQETQYF. The CDR3 coding sequence is TGTGCCAGCAGGGGAGGAGGGGACCAAGAGACCCAGTACTTC.

V is TRBV19 and J is TRBJ1-2; D is unclear. The V gene lost 5 bases and the J gene lost 3 bases, with 7 bases spanning the gap. The CDR3 is made up of 12 amino acids. Germline CDR1 and CDR2: LNHDA and SQIVND (reference sequence). The CDR3 DNA sequence: TGTGCCAGTAGTGCCCAGGACTATGGCTACACCTTC. Its protein product is CASSAQDYGYTF.

This clone has a single count. This chain joins TRBV7-6 and TRBJ1-6; D is unclear. Deletions cut 3 bases from V and 6 bases from J, with 6 bases between. CDR1 is SGHVS and CDR2 is FNYEAQ in the germline V gene. This CDR3 spans 13 amino acids. CDR3 bases: TGTGCCAGCAGCTTTAGCGGTAATTCACCCCTCCACTTT. Protein product: CASSFSGNSPLHF.

This chain connects TRBV9 to TRBJ1-1; 7 bases fit TRBD1. The V gene's germline CDR1 is SGDLS and CDR2 YYNGEE. The CDR3 contains 14 residues. V dropped 1 base and J dropped 5; count of bases not matched to a gene: 5. The CDR3 spells CASSVTGAGTEAFF. DNA for the CDR3: TGTGCCAGCAGCGTAACAGGGGCTGGGACTGAAGCTTTCTTT.

A remark on this clone: One junction end disagrees with the germline gene, perhaps due to a read error. This chain connects TRBV28 to TRBJ1-2; TRBD1 matches at 10 bases. The germline V gene has CDR1 MDHEN and CDR2 SYDVKM. CDR3 size: 16 residues. Written as DNA, the CDR3 is TGTGCCAGCAGTTTCGTTACGGGACAGGGGATGGGTGGCTACCCCTTC. Residues: CASSFVTGQGMGGYPF.

The chain uses TRBV19 and TRBJ2-7; D is perhaps TRBD2 (5 bases). Trimming took 0 bases from V and 6 from J, leaving 12 bases between them. This CDR3 is 14 amino acids long. The germline V gene encodes CDR1 LNHDA and CDR2 SQIVND (reference sequence). As DNA, the CDR3 is TGTGCCAGTAGTATAGACAACATTGCGGGCGAGCAGTACTTC. Translating gives CASSIDNIAGEQYF.

V usage is TRBV4-1 and J usage is TRBJ2-1, with TRBD2 identical over 12 bases. Germline lookup yields CDR1 MGHRA and CDR2 YSYEKL. The CDR3 is made up of 17 amino acids. J gave up 3 bases and V 4 bases, and 7 bases lay outside the gene matches. The CDR3 DNA reads TGCGCCAGCAGCCTCTACGGACTAGCGGGGAACTACAATGAGCAGTTCTTC. It is translated as CASSLYGLAGNYNEQFF.

This clone was seen a handful of times. V usage is TRBV5-4 and J usage is TRBJ1-1, with no clear D. CDR3 length: 14 residues. Per germline, CDR1 SGHNT and CDR2 YYREEE (reference sequence). V was clipped by 0 bases and J by 2 bases, with 8 bases between them. CDR3 sequence: CASSLVAGNTEAFF. In nucleotides, the CDR3 is TGTGCCAGCAGCTTGGTTGCGGGTAACACTGAAGCTTTCTTT.